The count of the clone carrying this T cell receptor (beta chain) is one. Its antigen is as yet unknown. One junction end does not reproduce the germline sequence, and a read error may be involved. These data come from a study of cytomegalovirus exposure and HLA in healthy donors. The study ran its PCR with 60 Vbeta and 13 Jbeta primers. TCRdb keeps only in-frame clones here, not all; method: immunoSEQ multiplex PCR. The sample consists of some 120,000 clones, approximately 75% of them appearing once. CDR1 SEHNR and CDR2 FQNEAQ come from the germline V gene (reference sequence). The CDR3 spans 18 residues. Regarding the study as a whole: Reported findings show TCR beta sequences accurately forecast HLA-A and HLA-B alleles in most subjects.

The receptor was isolated from a woman in her 50s in good health and CMV-seronegative. The specimen sequenced was PBMCs. This chain connects TRBV7-9 to TRBJ2-1, with 11 bases fitting TRBD1. CDR3 amino acids: CSSSFLIRDRGAYNEQFF. DNA for the CDR3: TGTTCCAGCAGCTTCCTAATTCGGGACAGGGGGGCCTACAATGAGCAGTTCTTC.